This is a list of T cell receptor beta chains from one sample in a study of Graves' ophthalmopathy and Graves' hyperthyroidism. TCRdb re-derived calls from the multiplex PCR reads in MiXCR, one entry per CDR3 protein. The profile shows about 740,000 distinct CDR3 sequences, approximately 40% of them singletons. The material sequenced was peripheral blood. These receptors were obtained from an adult man with Graves' ophthalmopathy. The CDR3 runs from the conserved cysteine through the conserved F or W. D genes are given only for firm matches. The size field is filled for only some rows; it gives once, few, many or a size class.

cdr3_nt cdr3_aa v_call d_call j_call clone_size
TGTGCCAGCAGCCCGCCGGTTACCTACGAGCAGTACTTC CASSPPVTYEQYF TRBV11-2 NA TRBJ2-7 few
TGTGCTAGTGCCAGGACAGGGAAAGAGACCCAGTACTTC CASARTGKETQYF TRBV12-5 TRBD1 TRBJ2-5 NA
TGTGCCAGCAGACCCGGGATCTTCTACAGTTCTGGGGCCAACGTCCTGACTTTC CASRPGIFYSSGANVLTF TRBV12-3/TRBV12-4 NA TRBJ2-6 NA
TGTGCCATCAGTGAGTCAGTAGGGGAGGGTCAGCCCCAGCATTTT CAISESVGEGQPQHF TRBV10-3 NA TRBJ1-5 many
TGTGCCAGCAAAGACAGGGCTACGCAGTATTTT CASKDRATQYF TRBV12-3/TRBV12-4 TRBD1 TRBJ2-3 once
TGTGCCAGCAGCCAAGATAACAGTTACACCGGGGAGCTGTTTTTT CASSQDNSYTGELFF TRBV14 NA TRBJ2-2 NA
TGTGCCACCAGTTACCCGGGCAGTAGCAATCAGCCCCAGCATTTT CATSYPGSSNQPQHF TRBV24-1 NA TRBJ1-5 NA
TGTGCCATCAGTGAATTTTCTGACTCGAAGACCCAGTACTTC CAISEFSDSKTQYF TRBV10-3 NA TRBJ2-5 once
TGTGCCAGCAGCTTAGCCCTAGCGCTGACCTACGAGCAGTACTTC CASSLALALTYEQYF TRBV7-9 NA TRBJ2-7 NA
TGCGCCAGCAGTCGGACGCCAGGGACTCAGCCCCAGCATTTT CASSRTPGTQPQHF TRBV10-2 NA TRBJ1-5 NA
TGTGCCAGCAGCCGCCTTGCTACCGGGACAGGGGAGAACGAGCAGTACTTC CASSRLATGTGENEQYF TRBV7-9 TRBD1 TRBJ2-7 NA
TGTGCCAGCAGTGATACGGGACTAGCGGGAGCAGAGACCCAGTACTTC CASSDTGLAGAETQYF TRBV25-1 TRBD2 TRBJ2-5 many
TGTGCCAGTAGTGCAACAGGTACTGAAGCTTTCTTT CASSATGTEAFF TRBV19 NA TRBJ1-1 many
TGTGCCAGCAGTGATAGCTACGGCGGGGGGGCTTCTCGGGAGACCCAGTACTTC CASSDSYGGGASRETQYF TRBV2 TRBD2 TRBJ2-5 few
TGCAGTGCTAGAGATCTCGGGTTAGCGGGGGGAAGAAGGGAGACCCAGTACTTC CSARDLGLAGGRRETQYF TRBV20-1 TRBD2 TRBJ2-5 NA
TGTGCCAGCAGCTTTTGGATGGGGACCTGGGAGGAGACCCAGTACTTC CASSFWMGTWEETQYF TRBV7-9 NA TRBJ2-5 NA
TGTGCCAGCAGCCCAGGGGGCGCGGGGGAGCAGACCCAGTACTTC CASSPGGAGEQTQYF TRBV9 NA TRBJ2-5 once
TGTGCCAGCAGCTTAGGGATCGAGGGGGCGGTTAATGAAGCTTTCTTT CASSLGIEGAVNEAFF TRBV7-9 TRBD1 TRBJ1-1 few